This T cell receptor (beta chain) emerged from a study of T cell repertoires in cytomegalovirus infection. Study overall: From public TCR beta signatures came an indication of both CMV infection and matching HLA type.

A single record per CDR3 protein comes from TCRdb applying MiXCR to the reads. The table has roughly 720,000 distinct CDR3 sequences, under 40% seen once; the top ten hold around 2.6%. Trimming shortened V by 5 bases and J by 5 bases, and 19 bases separated the two germline ends. Looked up from germline, CDR1 is LNHDA and CDR2 is SQIVND (reference sequence). This CDR3 contains 16 residues. A note on this clonotype: The antigen is not known.

Study observations and caveats: The ex vivo response was dominated by HLA-C-restricted CMV-specific TCR beta clonotypes.

The sequencing input was PBMCs. The V gene is TRBV19, the J gene TRBJ2-1, with TRBD2 as a possible D gene (6 bases). This clonotype was sampled from a human donor in good health (CMV status not recorded). Some clones in this sample may be carry-over from other donors' samples. The CDR3 reads CASSYRPGENHNEQFF. CDR3 nucleotides: TGTGCCAGTAGTTACCGGCCGGGAGAAAACCACAATGAGCAGTTCTTC.